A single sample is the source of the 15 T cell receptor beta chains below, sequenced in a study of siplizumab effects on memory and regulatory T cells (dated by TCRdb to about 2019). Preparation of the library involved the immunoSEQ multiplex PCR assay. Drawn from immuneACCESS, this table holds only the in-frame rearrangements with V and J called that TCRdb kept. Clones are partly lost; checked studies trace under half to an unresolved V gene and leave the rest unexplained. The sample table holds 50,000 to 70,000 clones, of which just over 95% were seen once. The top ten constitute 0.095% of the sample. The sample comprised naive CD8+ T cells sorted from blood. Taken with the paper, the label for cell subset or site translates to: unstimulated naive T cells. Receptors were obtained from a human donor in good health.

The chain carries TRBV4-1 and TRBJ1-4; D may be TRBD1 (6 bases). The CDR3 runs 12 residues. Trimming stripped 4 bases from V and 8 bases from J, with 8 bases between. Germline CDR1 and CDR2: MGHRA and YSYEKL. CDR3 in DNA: TGCGCCAGCAGCCTAGACAGGGAAAAACTGTTTTTT. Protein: CASSLDREKLFF.

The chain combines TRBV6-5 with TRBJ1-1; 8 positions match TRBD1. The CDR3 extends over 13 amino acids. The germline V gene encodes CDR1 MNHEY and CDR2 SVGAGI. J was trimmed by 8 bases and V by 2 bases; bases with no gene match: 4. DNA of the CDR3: TGTGCCAGCAGTTACGACAGGGGAGGAGAAGCTTTCTTT. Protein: CASSYDRGGEAFF.

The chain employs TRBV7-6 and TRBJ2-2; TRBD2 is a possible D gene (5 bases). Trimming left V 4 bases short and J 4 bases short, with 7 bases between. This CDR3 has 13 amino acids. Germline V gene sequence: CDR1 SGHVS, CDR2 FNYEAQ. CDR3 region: CASSSGGTGELFF. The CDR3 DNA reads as TGTGCCAGCAGCTCCGGAGGCACCGGGGAGCTGTTTTTT. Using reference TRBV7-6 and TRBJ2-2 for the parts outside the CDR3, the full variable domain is GAGVSQSPRYKVTKRGQDVALRCDPISGHVSLYWYRQALGQGPEFLTYFNYEAQQDKSGLPNDRFSAERPEGSISTLTIQRTEQRDSAMYRCASSSGGTGELFFGEGSRLTVL.

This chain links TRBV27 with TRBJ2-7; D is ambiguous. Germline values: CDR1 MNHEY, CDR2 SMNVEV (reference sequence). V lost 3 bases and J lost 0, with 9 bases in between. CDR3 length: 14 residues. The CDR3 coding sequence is TGTGCCAGCAGTTTTAGGGCAGACTCCTACGAGCAGTACTTC. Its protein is CASSFRADSYEQYF.

This CDR3 reads CASSVLGEGEQFF. CDR3 nucleotide sequence: TGTGCCAGCAGCGTACTCGGGGAAGGAGAGCAGTTCTTC. V gene TRBV9 combines with J gene TRBJ2-1; a possible D gene is TRBD2 (5 bases). The V end lost 1 base, the J end lost 10 bases, and 12 bases lay between the germline ends. CDR1 and CDR2 (germline): SGDLS, YYNGEE. The CDR3 loop spans 13 amino acids.

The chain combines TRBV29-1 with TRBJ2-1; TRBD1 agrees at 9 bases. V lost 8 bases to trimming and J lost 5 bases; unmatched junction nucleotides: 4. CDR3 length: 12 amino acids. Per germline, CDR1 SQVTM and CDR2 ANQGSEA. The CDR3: CSPRDRDNEQFF. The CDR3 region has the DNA TGCAGCCCCCGGGACAGGGACAATGAGCAGTTCTTC.

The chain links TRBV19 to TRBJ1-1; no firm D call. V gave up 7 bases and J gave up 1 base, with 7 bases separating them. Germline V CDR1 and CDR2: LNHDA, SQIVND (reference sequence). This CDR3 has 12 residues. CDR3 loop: CASTLGNTEAFF. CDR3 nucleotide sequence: TGTGCCAGTACCCTAGGGAACACTGAAGCTTTCTTT. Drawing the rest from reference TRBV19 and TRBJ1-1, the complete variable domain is DGGITQSPKYLFRKEGQNVTLSCEQNLNHDAMYWYRQDPGQGLRLIYYSQIVNDFQKGDIAEGYSVSREKKESFPLTVTSAQKNPTAFYLCASTLGNTEAFFGQGTRLTVV.

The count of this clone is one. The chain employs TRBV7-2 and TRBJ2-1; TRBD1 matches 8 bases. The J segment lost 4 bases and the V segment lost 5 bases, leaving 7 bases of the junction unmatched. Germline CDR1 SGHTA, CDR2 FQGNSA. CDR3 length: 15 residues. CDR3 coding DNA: TGTGCCAGCAGCCTCGGACAGGGCCCATACAATGAGCAGTTCTTC. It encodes CASSLGQGPYNEQFF.

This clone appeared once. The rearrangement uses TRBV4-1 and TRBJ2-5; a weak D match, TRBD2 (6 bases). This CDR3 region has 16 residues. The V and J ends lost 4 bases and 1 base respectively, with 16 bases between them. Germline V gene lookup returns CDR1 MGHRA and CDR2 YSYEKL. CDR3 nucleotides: TGCGCCAGCAGCCTCAACCCTGGACTAATCCAAGAGACCCAGTACTTC. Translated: CASSLNPGLIQETQYF.

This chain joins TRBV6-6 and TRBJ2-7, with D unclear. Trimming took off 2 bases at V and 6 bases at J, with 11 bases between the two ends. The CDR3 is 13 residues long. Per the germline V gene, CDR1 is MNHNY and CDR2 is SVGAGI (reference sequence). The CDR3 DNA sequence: TGTGCCAGCAGTTACGGCTCAGATCTCGAGCAGTACTTC. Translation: CASSYGSDLEQYF.

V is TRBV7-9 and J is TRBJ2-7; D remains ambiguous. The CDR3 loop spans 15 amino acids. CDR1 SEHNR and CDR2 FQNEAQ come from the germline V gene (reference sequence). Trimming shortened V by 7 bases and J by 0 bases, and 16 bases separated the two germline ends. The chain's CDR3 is CASIGPLQSSYEQYF. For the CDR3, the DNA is TGTGCCAGCATAGGACCACTGCAGAGCTCCTACGAGCAGTACTTC.

The CDR3 DNA reads as TGTGCCAGCAGCTCCGCGGGGGACATAAGGGAAGCTTTCTTT. This codes for CASSSAGDIREAFF. The chain couples TRBV7-9 to TRBJ1-1; TRBD1 might be the D (6 bases). V lost 4 bases to trimming and J lost 8 bases, with 17 bases between them. The length of the CDR3 is 14 residues. Germline CDR1 reads SEHNR; CDR2 reads FQNEAQ (reference sequence).

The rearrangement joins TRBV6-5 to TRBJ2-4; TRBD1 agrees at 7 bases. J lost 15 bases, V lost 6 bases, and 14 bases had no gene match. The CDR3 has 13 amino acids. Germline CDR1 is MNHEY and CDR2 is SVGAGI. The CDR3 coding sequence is TGTGCCAGCAGCTCGACCAGGACAGGCTCGGGGTACTTC. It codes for CASSSTRTGSGYF.

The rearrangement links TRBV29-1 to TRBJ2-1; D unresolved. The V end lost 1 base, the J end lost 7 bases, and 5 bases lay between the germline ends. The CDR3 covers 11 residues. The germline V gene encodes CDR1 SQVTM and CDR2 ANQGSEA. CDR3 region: CSVEVRNEQFF. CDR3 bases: TGCAGCGTTGAAGTTCGGAATGAGCAGTTCTTC.

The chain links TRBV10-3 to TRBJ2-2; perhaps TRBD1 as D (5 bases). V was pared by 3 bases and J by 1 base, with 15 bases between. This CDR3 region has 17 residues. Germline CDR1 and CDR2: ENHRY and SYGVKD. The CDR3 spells CAISEPARTWNTGELFF. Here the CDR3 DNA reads TGTGCCATCAGTGAACCAGCACGGACATGGAACACCGGGGAGCTGTTTTTT.